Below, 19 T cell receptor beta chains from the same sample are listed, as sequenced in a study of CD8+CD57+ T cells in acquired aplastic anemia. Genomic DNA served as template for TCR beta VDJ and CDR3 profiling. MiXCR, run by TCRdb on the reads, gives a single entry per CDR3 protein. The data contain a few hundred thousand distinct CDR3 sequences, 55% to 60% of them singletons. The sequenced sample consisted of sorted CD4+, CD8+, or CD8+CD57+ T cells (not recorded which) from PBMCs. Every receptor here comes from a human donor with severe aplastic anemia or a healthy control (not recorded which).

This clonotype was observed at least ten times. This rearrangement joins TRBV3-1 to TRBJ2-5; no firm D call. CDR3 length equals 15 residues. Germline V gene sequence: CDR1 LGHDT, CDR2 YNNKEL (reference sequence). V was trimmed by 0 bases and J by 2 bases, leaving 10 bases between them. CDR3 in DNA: TGTGCCAGCAGCCAAGACGGAACGGTTCAAGAGACCCAGTACTTC. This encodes CASSQDGTVQETQYF.

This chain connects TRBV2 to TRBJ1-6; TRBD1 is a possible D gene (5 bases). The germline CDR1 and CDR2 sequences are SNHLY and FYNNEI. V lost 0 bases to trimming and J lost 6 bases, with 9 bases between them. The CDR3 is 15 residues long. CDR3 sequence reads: CASSEAGDLNSPLHF. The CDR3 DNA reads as TGTGCCAGCAGTGAAGCAGGGGACCTTAATTCACCCCTCCACTTT.

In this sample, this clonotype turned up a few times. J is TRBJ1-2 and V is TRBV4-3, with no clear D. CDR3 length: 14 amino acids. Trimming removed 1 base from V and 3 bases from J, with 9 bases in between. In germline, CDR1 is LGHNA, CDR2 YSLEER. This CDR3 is CASSQVSSDYGYTF. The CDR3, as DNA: TGCGCCAGCAGCCAAGTTTCATCGGACTATGGCTACACCTTC.

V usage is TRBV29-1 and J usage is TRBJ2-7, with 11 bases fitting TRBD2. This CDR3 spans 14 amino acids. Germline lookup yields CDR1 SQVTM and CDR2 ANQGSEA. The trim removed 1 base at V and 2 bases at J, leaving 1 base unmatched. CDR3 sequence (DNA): TGCAGCGTTGAAGGACTAGCGGGGACCTACGAGCAGTACTTC. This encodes CSVEGLAGTYEQYF.

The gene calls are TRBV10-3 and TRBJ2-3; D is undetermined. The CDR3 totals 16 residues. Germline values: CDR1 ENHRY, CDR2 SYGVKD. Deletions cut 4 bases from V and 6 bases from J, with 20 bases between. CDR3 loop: CAISAVIGATRDTQYF. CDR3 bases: TGTGCCATCAGTGCGGTGATCGGCGCTACGAGGGATACGCAGTATTTT.

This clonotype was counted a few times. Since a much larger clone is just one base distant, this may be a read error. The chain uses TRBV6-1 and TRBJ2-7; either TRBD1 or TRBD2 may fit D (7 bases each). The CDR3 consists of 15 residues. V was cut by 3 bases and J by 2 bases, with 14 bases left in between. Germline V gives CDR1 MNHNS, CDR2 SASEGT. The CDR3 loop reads CASSDQGGIPYEQYF. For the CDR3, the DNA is TGTGCCAGCAGTGACCAGGGGGGGATCCCCTACGAGCAGTACTTC.

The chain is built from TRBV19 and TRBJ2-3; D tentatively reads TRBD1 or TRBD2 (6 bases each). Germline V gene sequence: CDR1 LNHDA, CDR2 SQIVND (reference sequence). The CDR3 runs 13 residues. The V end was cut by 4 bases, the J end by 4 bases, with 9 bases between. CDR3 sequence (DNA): TGTGCCAGTAGTAATCGGGGGCCAGATACGCAGTATTTT. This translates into CASSNRGPDTQYF. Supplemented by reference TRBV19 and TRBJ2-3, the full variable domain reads DGGITQSPKYLFRKEGQNVTLSCEQNLNHDAMYWYRQDPGQGLRLIYYSQIVNDFQKGDIAEGYSVSREKKESFPLTVTSAQKNPTAFYLCASSNRGPDTQYFGPGTRLTVL.

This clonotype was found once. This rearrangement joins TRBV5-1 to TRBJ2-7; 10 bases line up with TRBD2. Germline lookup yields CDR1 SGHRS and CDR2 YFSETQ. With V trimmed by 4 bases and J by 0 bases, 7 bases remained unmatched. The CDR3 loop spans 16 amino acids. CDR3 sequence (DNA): TGCGCCAGCAGCCAGAGGCTAGCGGGAGCCTCCTACGAGCAGTACTTC. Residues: CASSQRLAGASYEQYF.

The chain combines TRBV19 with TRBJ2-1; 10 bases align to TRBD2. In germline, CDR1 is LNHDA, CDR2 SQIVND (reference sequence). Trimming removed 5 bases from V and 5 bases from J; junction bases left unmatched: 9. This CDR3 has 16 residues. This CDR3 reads CASSGRRTSGNNEQFF. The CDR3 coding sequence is TGTGCCAGTAGTGGCAGACGGACTAGCGGTAACAATGAGCAGTTCTTC.

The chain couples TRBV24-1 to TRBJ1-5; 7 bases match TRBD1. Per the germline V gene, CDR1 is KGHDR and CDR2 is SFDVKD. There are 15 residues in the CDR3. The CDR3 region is CAGRDSIISNQPQHF. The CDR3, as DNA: TGTGCTGGCCGGGACAGTATTATTAGCAATCAGCCCCAGCATTTT.

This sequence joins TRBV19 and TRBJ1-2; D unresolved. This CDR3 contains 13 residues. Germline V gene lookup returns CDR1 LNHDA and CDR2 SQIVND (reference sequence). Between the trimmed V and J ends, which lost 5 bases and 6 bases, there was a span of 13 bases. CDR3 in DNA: TGTGCCAGTAGTCTACTACACAAGGATGGCTACACCTTC. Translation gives CASSLLHKDGYTF.

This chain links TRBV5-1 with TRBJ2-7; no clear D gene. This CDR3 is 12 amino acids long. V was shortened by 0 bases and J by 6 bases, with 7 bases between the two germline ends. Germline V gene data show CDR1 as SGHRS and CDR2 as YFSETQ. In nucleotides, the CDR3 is TGCGCCAGCAGCTTGGGTGAGGCCGAGCAGTACTTC. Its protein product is CASSLGEAEQYF. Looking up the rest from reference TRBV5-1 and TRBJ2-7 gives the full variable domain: KAGVTQTPRYLIKTRGQQVTLSCSPISGHRSVSWYQQTPGQGLQFLFEYFSETQRNKGNFPGRFSGRQFSNSRSEMNVSTLELGDSALYLCASSLGEAEQYFGPGTRLTVT.

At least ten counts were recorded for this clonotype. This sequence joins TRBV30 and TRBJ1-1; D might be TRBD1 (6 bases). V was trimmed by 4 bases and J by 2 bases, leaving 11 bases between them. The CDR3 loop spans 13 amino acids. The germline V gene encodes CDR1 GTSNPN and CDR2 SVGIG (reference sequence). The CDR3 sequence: CAWMRGTNTEAFF. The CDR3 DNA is TGTGCCTGGATGAGGGGGACCAACACTGAAGCTTTCTTT.

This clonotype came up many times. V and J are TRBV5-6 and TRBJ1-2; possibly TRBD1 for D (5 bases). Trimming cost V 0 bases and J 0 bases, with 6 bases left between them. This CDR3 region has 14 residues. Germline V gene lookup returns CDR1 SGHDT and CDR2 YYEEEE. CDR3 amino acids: CASSLDRTNYGYTF. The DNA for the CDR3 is TGTGCCAGCAGCTTGGACAGGACTAACTATGGCTACACCTTC.

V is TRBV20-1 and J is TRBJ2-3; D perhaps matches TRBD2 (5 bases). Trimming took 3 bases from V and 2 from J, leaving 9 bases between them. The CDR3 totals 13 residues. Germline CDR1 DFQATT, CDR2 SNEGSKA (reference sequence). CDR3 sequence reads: CSASGGPTDTQYF. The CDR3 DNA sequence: TGCAGTGCTAGTGGAGGTCCCACAGATACGCAGTATTTT.

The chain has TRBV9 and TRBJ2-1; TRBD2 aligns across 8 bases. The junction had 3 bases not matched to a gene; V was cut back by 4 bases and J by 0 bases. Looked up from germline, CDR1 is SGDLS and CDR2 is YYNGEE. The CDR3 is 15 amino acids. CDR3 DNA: TGTGCCAGCAGCCCGGGGACTAGCTCCTACAATGAGCAGTTCTTC. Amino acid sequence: CASSPGTSSYNEQFF.

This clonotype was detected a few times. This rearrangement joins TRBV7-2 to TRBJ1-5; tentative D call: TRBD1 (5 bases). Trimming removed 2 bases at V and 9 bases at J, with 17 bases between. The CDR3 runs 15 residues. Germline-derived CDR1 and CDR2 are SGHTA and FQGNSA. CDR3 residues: CASSLYPMGGGPQHF. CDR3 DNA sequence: TGTGCCAGCAGCTTATATCCAATGGGCGGGGGGCCCCAGCATTTT.

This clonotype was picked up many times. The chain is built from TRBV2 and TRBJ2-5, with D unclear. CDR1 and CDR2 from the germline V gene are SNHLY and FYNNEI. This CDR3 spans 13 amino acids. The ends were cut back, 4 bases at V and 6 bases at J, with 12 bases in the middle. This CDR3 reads CASSADGAKTQYF. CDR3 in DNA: TGTGCCAGCAGTGCGGACGGAGCGAAGACCCAGTACTTC.

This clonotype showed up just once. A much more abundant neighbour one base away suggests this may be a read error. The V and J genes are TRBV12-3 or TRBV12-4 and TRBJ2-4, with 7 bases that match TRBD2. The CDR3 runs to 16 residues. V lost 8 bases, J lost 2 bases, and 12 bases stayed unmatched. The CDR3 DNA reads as TGTGCCAGCGTAAGTCGGGGAGGGATCACCAAAAACATTCAGTACTTC. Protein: CASVSRGGITKNIQYF.